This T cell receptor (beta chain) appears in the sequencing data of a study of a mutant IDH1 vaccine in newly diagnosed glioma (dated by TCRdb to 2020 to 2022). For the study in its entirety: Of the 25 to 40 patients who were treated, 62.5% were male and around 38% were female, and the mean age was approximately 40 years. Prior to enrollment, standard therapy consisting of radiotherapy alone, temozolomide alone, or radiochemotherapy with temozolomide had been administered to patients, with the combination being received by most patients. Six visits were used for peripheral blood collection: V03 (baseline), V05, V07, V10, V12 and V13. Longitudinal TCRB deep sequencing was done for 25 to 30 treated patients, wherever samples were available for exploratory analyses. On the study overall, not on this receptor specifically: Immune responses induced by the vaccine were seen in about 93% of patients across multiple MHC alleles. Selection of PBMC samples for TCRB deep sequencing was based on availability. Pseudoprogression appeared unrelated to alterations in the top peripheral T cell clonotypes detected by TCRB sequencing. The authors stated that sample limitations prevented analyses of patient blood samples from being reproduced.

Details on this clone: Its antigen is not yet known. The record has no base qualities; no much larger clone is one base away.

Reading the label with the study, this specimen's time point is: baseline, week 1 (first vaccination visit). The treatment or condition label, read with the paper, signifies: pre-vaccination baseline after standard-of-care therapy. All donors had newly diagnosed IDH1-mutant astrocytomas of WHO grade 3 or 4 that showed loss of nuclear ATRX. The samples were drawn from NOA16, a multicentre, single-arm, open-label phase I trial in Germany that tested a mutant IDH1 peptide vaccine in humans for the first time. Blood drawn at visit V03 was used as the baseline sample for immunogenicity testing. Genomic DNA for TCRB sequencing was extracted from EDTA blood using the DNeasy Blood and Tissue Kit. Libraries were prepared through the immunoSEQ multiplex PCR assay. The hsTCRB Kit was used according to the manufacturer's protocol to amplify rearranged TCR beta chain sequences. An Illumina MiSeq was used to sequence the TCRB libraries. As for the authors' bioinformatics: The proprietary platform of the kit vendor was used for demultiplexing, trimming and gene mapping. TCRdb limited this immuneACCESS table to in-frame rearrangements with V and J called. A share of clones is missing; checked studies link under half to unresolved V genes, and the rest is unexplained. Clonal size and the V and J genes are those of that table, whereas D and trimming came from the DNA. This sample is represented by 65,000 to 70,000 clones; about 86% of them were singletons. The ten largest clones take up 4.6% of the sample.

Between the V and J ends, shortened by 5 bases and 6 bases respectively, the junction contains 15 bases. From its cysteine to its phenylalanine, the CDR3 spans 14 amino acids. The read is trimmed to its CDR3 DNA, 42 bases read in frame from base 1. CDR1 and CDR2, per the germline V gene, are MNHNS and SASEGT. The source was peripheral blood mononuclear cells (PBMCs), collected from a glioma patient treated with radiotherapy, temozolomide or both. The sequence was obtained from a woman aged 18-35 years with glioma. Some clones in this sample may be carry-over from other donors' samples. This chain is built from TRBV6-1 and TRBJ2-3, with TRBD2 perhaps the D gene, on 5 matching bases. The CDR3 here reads CASSPRGEIDTQYF. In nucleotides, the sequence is TGTGCCAGCAGTCCTCGGGGAGAAATTGATACGCAGTATTTT.